Detailed here is one TCR beta chain. The target of this receptor is not known. Per-nucleotide qualities are absent, and no much larger clonotype sits a single base away. Library generation was performed with PCR. DNA from cultured CD4+ T cells underwent TCR sequencing with the Oncomine TCR Beta short-read assay at the Johns Hopkins FTIC core. The QIAamp micro DNA kit was used to extract genomic DNA from the cultured CD4+ T cells. The Oncomine TCR Beta libraries from cultured CD4+ T cells were pooled using unique dual indexes and then sequenced on an Illumina iSeq 100. Processing in the source paper ran as follows. Non-productive sequences were removed, and CDR3s that did not start with C, did not end with F or W, or were shorter than 7 amino acids were discarded. Antigen-specific clonotypes were identified with the MANAFEST web application by comparing peptide-stimulated wells with reference and other culture wells. Positive clones required FDR below 0.05, an odds ratio above 5, and productive frequency above 0.1% in at least two of three replicate wells. A clonotype counted as cross-reactive if it showed significant expansion both in the SARS-CoV-2 spike wells and in at least one common cold coronavirus spike condition. CDR3 homology was assessed with Levenshtein distances (stringdist) and unrooted phylogenetic trees (ape) in R version 3.6.1. In-frame beta chains were kept once TCRdb had trimmed the public reads at Q25 with fastp and called clones with MiXCR. Rows are unified per CDR3 protein, each entry keeping the most common DNA and genes. These V and J calls are TCRdb output, not the study's own analysis. The sample table holds about 18,000 distinct CDR3 sequences, of which 45% were seen once. The leading ten clones occupy roughly a fifth of the sample.

This sample's treatment or condition label indicates: roughly ten-day PBMC culture with coronavirus spike peptide pools or control peptides (ViraFEST assay). The ViraFEST assay was used in the study, in which antigen-specific T cells were expanded with peptide pools and expanded clonotypes were subsequently identified by TCR sequencing. The absence of prior SARS-CoV-2 infection in healthy vaccine recipients was confirmed by negative nucleocapsid antibody tests before and after vaccination. Each well held 2.2 million or so PBMCs cultured with 9 to 10 ug/ml peptide pools in IMDM containing roughly 4.7% human AB serum and around 9 IU/ml IL-2. On days 3 and 7, half of the culture medium was replaced with fresh IL-2-containing medium. Once the cells had been in culture for around 10 days, the EasySep CD4+ T cell isolation kit was used to isolate CD4+ T cells by negative selection. Ficoll-Paque Plus gradient centrifugation was used to isolate PBMCs from whole blood, and the isolated PBMCs were then either used fresh or cryopreserved at -140C. Culture conditions were generally each tested in triplicate wells.

This specimen comes from a study of vaccination and CD4 T cells after COVID-19 (dated by TCRdb to 2021 to 2024). For context, the study as a whole: In the convalescent cohort there were six males and four females, among whom were two Hispanic individuals, seven Caucasians, two Asians and one multiracial person. Control cultures used a CEFX viral epitope pool as positive control, an HIV-1 Nef peptide pool as negative control, or no peptide. The time from the second vaccine dose to post-vaccine blood sampling had a median of roughly 79 days and ranged from about 12 to 241 days. Each participant got two doses of either the Pfizer-BioNTech BNT162b2 vaccine (n=8) or the Moderna mRNA-1273 vaccine (n=2). For stimulating the cultures, overlapping spike peptide pools were used, derived from SARS-CoV-2 as well as from the common cold coronaviruses HCoV-NL63, HCoV-OC43 and HCoV-229E. In over 8 COVID-19 convalescent patients and a handful of infection-naive healthy vaccine recipients, researchers compared the spike-specific CD4+ TCR repertoire from before mRNA vaccination with the repertoire from after. Post-COVID blood samples were collected from convalescent patients a median of around 96 days after diagnosis, with a range of roughly 35 to 161 days. Findings and caveats that apply to the study as a whole: Among the post-vaccine SARS-CoV-2-reactive clones in convalescent patients, a median approximately 86% showed up only after vaccination, which suggests vaccine-specific priming. Although the median number of SARS-CoV-2-reactive clonotypes went up from fewer than 25 after infection to around 40 after vaccination, the increase was not significant. Of the vaccine-specific clones in convalescent patients, 304 of 307, or nearly all, reacted only to SARS-CoV-2 spike and did not cross-react with common cold coronaviruses. The study included relatively few convalescent patients and did not analyze early timepoints after natural infection.

The germline ends are 8 bases apart after V is trimmed by 1 base and J by 1 base. The CDR3, cysteine through phenylalanine, is 14 amino acids long. Only CDR3 DNA remains: 42 bases, in frame from the first base. As encoded in the germline V gene, CDR1 is SGHTA while CDR2 is FQGNSA. The clonotype was recovered from a human donor who received a COVID-19 vaccine. The input for sequencing was CD4+ T cells from blood, cultured in vitro, taken before SARS-CoV-2 vaccination. Recombination joined TRBV7-2 with TRBJ2-7; the D gene is possibly TRBD2, with 6 bases matching. CDR3 region: CASSLDSGSYEQYF. The DNA reads as follows: TGTGCCAGCAGCTTAGATAGCGGTTCCTACGAGCAGTACTTC.